The subject of this entry is one TCR beta chain. No antigen is known for it. There are no base qualities to consult, and no much larger clone falls within one base. The CDR3 covers 13 residues, taking in both the cysteine and the phenylalanine. Only the CDR3 part of the read is kept: 39 bases, read in frame from the first base. V is clipped by 7 bases and J by 8 bases, and the sequence between their germline boundaries is 15 bases long. CDR1 and CDR2 were assigned from the germline V gene (reference sequence) as SEHNR and FQNEAQ. Genomic DNA was extracted with the Qiagen DNeasy kit from unsorted PBMCs and from negatively selected CD4+ and CD8+ fractions. TCR beta CDR3 regions were amplified by immunoSEQ multiplex PCR using primers annealing to V and J segments. A synthetic immune receptor repertoire was used to minimize amplification bias, and any residual bias was removed computationally once sequencing was done. In the authors' own workflow: Custom Python scripts were used to quantify repertoire diversity as the Shannon entropy index. The unsorted, CD4+ and CD8+ repertoires were each analyzed separately, with the exception of combined analyses, where CD4+ and CD8+ sequences were merged in silico. Clonal expansion was defined as a frequency increase of at least 2-fold after treatment compared with C1D1, and clones undetected at baseline were assigned a pseudocount of 0.5. Clones with 0 or 1 copy at C1D1 were classified as singleton clones, and clones with 2 or more copies were classified as non-singleton clones. Clones expanded in unsorted samples were annotated as CD4+, CD8+ or unknown by matching protein sequences in sorted samples from the same patient. Diversity changes from C1D1 to C4D1 were tested in paired samples using Wilcoxon tests. This immuneACCESS table, as held by TCRdb, lists in-frame sequences with V and J called but not all clones. Of the missing ones, under half trace to an unresolved V gene in checked studies; the others have no known cause. Clone size and V and J calls were adopted from that table, with D and trimming inferred from the DNA. The sample table shows about 23,000 clones, and 80% are seen once. Roughly 17% of the sample comes from the top ten.

Read against the paper, the sample's time point label means: cycle 2 day 1 (C2D1) of nivolumab. Every trial patient had relapsed after autologous stem cell transplantation, and cohorts A, B and C differed in prior brentuximab vedotin exposure. A total of around 59 patients with relapsed/refractory classical Hodgkin lymphoma made up the trial cohort, and each patient's best overall response was complete response, partial response or progressive disease. In the multi-cohort phase II CheckMate 205 trial, trial patients received single-agent nivolumab. An independent review committee assessed best overall response by applying the 2007 International Working Group response criteria. PBMCs from the trial were collected at three points: immediately before nivolumab initiation (C1D1), and during therapy at cycle 2 day 1 and cycle 4 day 1. After peripheral blood was drawn into 8 mL Vacutainer Cell Preparation Tubes, PBMCs were isolated by centrifugation and then cryopreserved.

These data come from a study of PD-1 blockade in classical Hodgkin lymphoma (dated by TCRdb to 2018 to 2020). A note on the overall study: Nivolumab dosing was 3 mg/kg intravenously every 2 weeks, continuing until either disease progression or unacceptable toxicity. To define a peripheral blood immune signature of response to PD-1 blockade in classical Hodgkin lymphoma, the study combined TCR beta sequencing with CyTOF.

What the work shows at the level of the full study, not this receptor alone: Baseline TCR diversity was reported to be lower in newly diagnosed patients than in healthy donors, and even lower in relapsed/refractory patients. CD4+ but not CD8+ TCR diversity rose significantly by C4D1 (p=0.0027 vs p=0.16), most apparent in complete responders (p=0.02). Only a single clinical trial cohort was studied, and what caused the repertoire differences, possibly disease activity or prior therapy, remained undefined. Among trial patients, those achieving complete response had baseline diversity similar to that of newly diagnosed patients, while diversity was significantly lower in partial responders and progressors. Diversity was lower in patients who began nivolumab less than 1 year after ASCT, so these patients were left out of later analyses to avoid confounding by immune reconstitution.

This chain is built from TRBV7-9 and TRBJ2-1; perhaps TRBD1 is the D gene, with 5 bases matching. The sample here was peripheral blood mononuclear cells (PBMCs), taken before the second cycle of nivolumab. This TCR derives from a human donor with classical Hodgkin lymphoma. For the CDR3, the sequence is CASNRLQQDEQFF. The nucleotide sequence reads TGTGCCAGCAACCGGCTACAACAGGATGAGCAGTTCTTC.